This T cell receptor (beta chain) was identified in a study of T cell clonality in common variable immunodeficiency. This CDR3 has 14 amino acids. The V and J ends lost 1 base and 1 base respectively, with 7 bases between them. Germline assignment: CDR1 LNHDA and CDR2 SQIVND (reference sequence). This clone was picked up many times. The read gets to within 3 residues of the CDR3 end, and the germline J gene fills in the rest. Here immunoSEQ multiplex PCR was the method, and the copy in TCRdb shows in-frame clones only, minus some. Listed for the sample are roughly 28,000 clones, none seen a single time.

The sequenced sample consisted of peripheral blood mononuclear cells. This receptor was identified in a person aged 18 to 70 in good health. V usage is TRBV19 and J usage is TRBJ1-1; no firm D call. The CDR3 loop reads CASSIGHKNTEAFF. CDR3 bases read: TGTGCCAGTAGTATAGGACACAAGAACACTGAA. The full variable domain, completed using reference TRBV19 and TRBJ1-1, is DGGITQSPKYLFRKEGQNVTLSCEQNLNHDAMYWYRQDPGQGLRLIYYSQIVNDFQKGDIAEGYSVSREKKESFPLTVTSAQKNPTAFYLCASSIGHKNTEAFFGQGTRLTVV.